Following are 9 T cell receptor beta chains from one sample sequenced in a study of early T cells in non-severe SARS-CoV-2 infection. MiXCR was run by TCRdb on the 5' RACE reads, yielding one entry per CDR3 protein. Seen here are some 60,000 distinct CDR3 sequences, over 7.5% observed once, and the top ten hold 8.5% to 9.5%. Sequences were obtained from whole blood. These receptors were collected from an adult who was a healthcare worker with PCR-confirmed SARS-CoV-2 infection or an uninfected control (not recorded which).

This clonotype was found many times. The J gene is TRBJ1-2, the V gene TRBV7-8, with D perhaps TRBD1 (5 bases). This CDR3 has 13 residues. Germline-derived CDR1 and CDR2 are SGHVS and FQNEAQ. Trimming shortened V by 4 bases and J by 5 bases, and 11 bases separated the two germline ends. The CDR3 sequence is CASSSTGGYGYTF. The CDR3 nucleotides read TGTGCCAGCAGCTCGACCGGGGGGTATGGCTACACCTTC.

The V and J genes are TRBV29-1 and TRBJ2-7, with 11 bases identical to TRBD1. The CDR3 is 14 amino acids. J lost 1 base, V lost 3 bases, and 2 bases had no gene match. Germline V CDR1 and CDR2: SQVTM, ANQGSEA. The CDR3 sequence: CSVDGDRGSYEQYF. DNA for the CDR3: TGCAGCGTTGATGGGGACAGGGGGTCCTACGAGCAGTACTTC.

This rearrangement joins TRBV13 to TRBJ1-1; the D gene is possibly TRBD1 (6 bases). Looked up from germline, CDR1 is PRHDT and CDR2 is FYEKMQ (reference sequence). The germline V and J ends were trimmed by 2 bases and 0 bases, with 10 bases remaining between them. The CDR3 has 15 amino acids. The CDR3 region is CASSLLGGLNTEAFF. In DNA form, the CDR3 reads TGTGCCAGCAGCTTATTGGGGGGGCTGAACACTGAAGCTTTCTTT.

This clonotype showed up many times. DNA for the CDR3: TGCGCCAGCGCTCCGGGGGTCGAAGAGACCCAGTACTTC. This gives the protein CASAPGVEETQYF. The chain links TRBV5-1 to TRBJ2-5; tentatively, D is TRBD2 (6 bases). CDR1 SGHRS and CDR2 YFSETQ come from the germline V gene. The CDR3 has 13 residues. The V end lost 7 bases, the J end lost 3 bases, and 13 bases lay between the germline ends.

The sample holds many counts of this clonotype. The chain employs TRBV14 and TRBJ2-7, with TRBD1 identical over 8 bases. V gave up 2 bases and J gave up 3 bases; unmatched junction bases: 12. Germline V gene data show CDR1 as SGHDN and CDR2 as FVKESK. CDR3 size: 17 residues. CDR3 DNA: TGTGCCAGCAGCCAACGAATTACCGGGACAGGTTTCTACGAGCAGTACTTC. Protein sequence: CASSQRITGTGFYEQYF.

The CDR3 region is CASRTTSGSPSYNEQFF. The CDR3 nucleotides read TGTGCCAGCAGGACTACTAGCGGGAGCCCCTCCTACAATGAGCAGTTCTTC. The rearrangement uses TRBV6-2 or TRBV6-3 and TRBJ2-1; TRBD2 agrees at 11 bases. The CDR3 is 17 residues long. The V gene end was trimmed by 6 bases and the J gene end by 0 bases; junction bases not matched to a gene: 7. CDR1 is MNHEY and CDR2 is SVGEGT in the germline V gene.

This clonotype was observed many times. The chain joins TRBV9 to TRBJ1-1; D gene unclear. The V gene lost 0 bases and the J gene lost 5 bases, with 11 bases spanning the gap. This CDR3 spans 14 amino acids. Per the germline V gene, CDR1 is SGDLS and CDR2 is YYNGEE. In DNA, the CDR3 is TGTGCCAGCAGCGTAGTTCCGCAAGGGACTGAAGCTTTCTTT. Translation: CASSVVPQGTEAFF.

This clonotype was detected only a few times. The chain couples TRBV20-1 to TRBJ1-1; 8 bases align to TRBD1. Germline lookup yields CDR1 DFQATT and CDR2 SNEGSKA (reference sequence). Unmatched junction bases numbered 11, after V lost 3 bases and J lost 5 bases. The CDR3 sequence is 15 residues long. CDR3 nucleotide sequence: TGCAGTGCTAGGGGACAGGTGGGGTTAAAAACTGAAGCTTTCTTT. It specifies CSARGQVGLKTEAFF.

The rearrangement joins TRBV20-1 to TRBJ2-3; maybe TRBD2 (7 bases). Trimming cost V 3 bases and J 1 base, with 17 bases left between them. CDR3 size: 16 residues. Germline V CDR1 and CDR2: DFQATT, SNEGSKA (reference sequence). The CDR3 region is CSASSAGALRTDTQYF. The CDR3 DNA follows: TGCAGTGCTAGTAGCGCGGGGGCATTACGCACAGATACGCAGTATTTT.